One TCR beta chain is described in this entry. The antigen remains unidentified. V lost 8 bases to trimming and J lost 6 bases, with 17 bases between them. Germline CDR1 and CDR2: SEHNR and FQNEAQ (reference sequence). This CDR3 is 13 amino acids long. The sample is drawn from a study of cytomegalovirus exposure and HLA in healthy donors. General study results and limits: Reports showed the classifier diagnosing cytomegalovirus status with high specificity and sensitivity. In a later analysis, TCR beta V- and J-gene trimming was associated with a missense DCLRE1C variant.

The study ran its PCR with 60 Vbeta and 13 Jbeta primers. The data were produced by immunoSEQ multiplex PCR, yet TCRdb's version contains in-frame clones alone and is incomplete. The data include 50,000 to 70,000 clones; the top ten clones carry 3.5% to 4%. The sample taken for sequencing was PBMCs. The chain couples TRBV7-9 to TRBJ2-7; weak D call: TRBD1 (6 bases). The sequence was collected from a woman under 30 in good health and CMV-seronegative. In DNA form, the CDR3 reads TGTGCCAGCGGACCCCCAGGGGCCCTCGAGCAGTACTTC. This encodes CASGPPGALEQYF.